This T cell receptor beta chain emerged from a study of cytomegalovirus exposure and HLA in healthy donors. Germline lookup yields CDR1 LGHNA and CDR2 YNFKEQ. The CDR3 totals 16 residues. Trimming removed 0 bases at V and 0 bases at J, with 12 bases between. Using immunoSEQ multiplex PCR, the repertoire was profiled, and TCRdb retains in-frame clones only, with some absent. The repertoire consists of about 73,000 clones, with roughly 90% occurring once and the leading ten covering less than 5%. The sample taken for sequencing was PBMCs. The genes are TRBV4-2 and TRBJ2-7; no reliable D call. This clonotype was obtained from a woman aged 18-30 years in good health and CMV-seropositive. The CDR3 reads CASSQDELSSSYEQYF. DNA of the CDR3: TGTGCCAGCAGCCAAGATGAGCTCTCTAGCTCCTACGAGCAGTACTTC.